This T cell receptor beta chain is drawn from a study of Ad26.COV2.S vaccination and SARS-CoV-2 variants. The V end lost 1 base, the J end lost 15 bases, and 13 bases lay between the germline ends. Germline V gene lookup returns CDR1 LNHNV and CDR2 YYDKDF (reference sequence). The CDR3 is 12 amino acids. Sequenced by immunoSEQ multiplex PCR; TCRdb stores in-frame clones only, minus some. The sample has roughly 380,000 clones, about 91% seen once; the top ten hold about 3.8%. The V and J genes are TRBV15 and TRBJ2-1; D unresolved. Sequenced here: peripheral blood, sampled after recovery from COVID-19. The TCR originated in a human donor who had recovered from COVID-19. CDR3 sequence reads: CATSRVTSESFF. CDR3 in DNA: TGTGCCACCAGCAGAGTTACTTCAGAGTCGTTCTTC.